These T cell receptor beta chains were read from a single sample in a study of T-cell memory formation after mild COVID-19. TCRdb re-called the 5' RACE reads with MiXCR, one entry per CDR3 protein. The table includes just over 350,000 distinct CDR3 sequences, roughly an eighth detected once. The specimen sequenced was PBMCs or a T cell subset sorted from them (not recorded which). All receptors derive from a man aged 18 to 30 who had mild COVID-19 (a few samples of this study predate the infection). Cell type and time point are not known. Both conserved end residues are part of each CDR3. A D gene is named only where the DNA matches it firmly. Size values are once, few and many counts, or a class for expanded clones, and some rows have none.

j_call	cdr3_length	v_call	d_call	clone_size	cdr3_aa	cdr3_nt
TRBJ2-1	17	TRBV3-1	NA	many	CASSQEFSNGGRNEQFF	TGTGCCAGCAGCCAAGAGTTCAGTAACGGGGGAAGGAATGAGCAGTTCTTC
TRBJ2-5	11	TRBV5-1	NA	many	CASRYQETQYF	TGCGCCAGCAGATACCAAGAGACCCAGTACTTC
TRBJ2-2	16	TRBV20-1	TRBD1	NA	CSARGQTPPHTGELFF	TGCAGTGCTAGGGGACAGACCCCGCCGCACACCGGGGAGCTGTTTTTT
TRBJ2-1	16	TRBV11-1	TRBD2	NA	CASSHGAGGDYNEQFF	TGTGCCAGCAGTCACGGTGCCGGGGGGGACTACAATGAGCAGTTCTTC
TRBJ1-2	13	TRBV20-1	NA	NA	CSAIQAATYGYTF	TGCAGTGCTATCCAGGCGGCGACCTATGGCTACACCTTC
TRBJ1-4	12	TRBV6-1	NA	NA	CASIGPNEKLFF	TGTGCCAGCATCGGGCCGAATGAAAAACTGTTTTTT
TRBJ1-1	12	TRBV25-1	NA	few	CASSEFATEAFF	TGTGCCAGCAGTGAATTCGCCACTGAAGCTTTCTTT
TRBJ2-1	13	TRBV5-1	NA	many	CASSSGPGDEQFF	TGCGCCAGCAGCTCGGGGCCGGGGGATGAGCAGTTCTTC
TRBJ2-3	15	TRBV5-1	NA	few	CASSQTASSTDTQYF	TGCGCCAGCAGCCAGACAGCCTCTAGCACAGATACGCAGTATTTT
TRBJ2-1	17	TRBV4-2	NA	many	CASSQDTTPLISYEQFF	TGTGCCAGCAGCCAAGACACGACACCACTAATTTCTTATGAGCAGTTCTTC
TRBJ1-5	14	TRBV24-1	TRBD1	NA	CATSGDRGLQPQHF	TGTGCCACCAGTGGGGACAGGGGGCTTCAGCCCCAGCATTTT
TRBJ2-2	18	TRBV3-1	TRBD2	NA	CASSQGDLAGAYTGELFF	TGTGCCAGCAGCCAAGGCGATCTAGCGGGGGCATACACCGGGGAGCTGTTTTTT
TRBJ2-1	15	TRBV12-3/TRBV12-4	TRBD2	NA	CASSLSSGAYNEQFF	TGTGCCAGCAGTTTGAGTAGCGGGGCTTACAATGAGCAGTTCTTC
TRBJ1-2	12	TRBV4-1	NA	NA	CASSQEGHGYTF	TGCGCCAGCAGCCAAGAGGGGCATGGCTACACCTTC
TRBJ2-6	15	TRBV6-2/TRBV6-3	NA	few	CASVLQPSGANVLTF	TGTGCCAGTGTCTTACAGCCCTCTGGGGCCAACGTCCTGACTTTC
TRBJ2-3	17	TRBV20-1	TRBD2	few	CSARAGLAGPSTDTQYF	TGCAGTGCTAGAGCGGGCCTAGCGGGGCCCAGCACAGATACGCAGTATTTT
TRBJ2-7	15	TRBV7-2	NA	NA	CASSPWAGTYEEQYF	TGTGCCAGCAGCCCATGGGCGGGGACCTACGAGGAGCAGTACTTC
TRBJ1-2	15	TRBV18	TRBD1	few	CASSPAGQGQYGYTF	TGTGCCAGCTCACCAGCAGGACAGGGCCAGTATGGCTACACCTTC
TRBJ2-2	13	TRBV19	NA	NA	CASSIEGAAELFF	TGTGCCAGTAGTATAGAGGGGGCCGCGGAGCTGTTTTTT
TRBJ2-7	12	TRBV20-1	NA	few	CSASGPSYEQYF	TGCAGTGCTTCAGGGCCATCCTACGAGCAGTACTTC
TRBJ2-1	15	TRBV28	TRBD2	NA	CASNKLAGPYNEQFF	TGTGCCAGCAATAAACTAGCGGGGCCCTACAATGAGCAGTTCTTC
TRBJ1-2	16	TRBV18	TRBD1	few	CASSLNRDRGRDGYTF	TGTGCCAGCTCACTTAACCGGGACAGGGGGCGAGATGGCTACACCTTC
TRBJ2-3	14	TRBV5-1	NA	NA	CASSRQDRTDTQYF	TGCGCCAGCAGCCGCCAGGATCGCACAGATACGCAGTATTTT
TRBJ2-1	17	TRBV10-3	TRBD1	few	CAIKGQGVRGFDNEQFF	TGTGCCATCAAGGGACAGGGGGTTAGAGGTTTCGACAATGAGCAGTTCTTC
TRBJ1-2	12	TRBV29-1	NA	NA	CSVGEVLYGYTF	TGCAGCGTTGGCGAGGTCCTCTATGGCTACACCTTC
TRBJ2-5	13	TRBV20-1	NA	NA	CSASSSGQETQYF	TGCAGTGCTAGCTCGTCGGGTCAAGAGACCCAGTACTTC
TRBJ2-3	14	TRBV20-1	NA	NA	CSARPGTSTDTQYF	TGCAGTGCTAGGCCAGGGACTAGCACAGATACGCAGTATTTT
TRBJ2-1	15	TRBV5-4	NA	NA	CASSSDTSSYNEQFF	TGTGCCAGCAGCTCGGACACAAGCTCCTACAATGAGCAGTTCTTC
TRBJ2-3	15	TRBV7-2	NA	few	CASRFRGARTDTQYF	TGTGCCAGCAGATTTCGGGGGGCTCGCACAGATACGCAGTATTTT
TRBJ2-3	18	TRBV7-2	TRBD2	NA	CASSFALNSGGATDTQYF	TGTGCCAGCAGCTTTGCCCTCAATAGCGGGGGGGCCACAGATACGCAGTATTTT
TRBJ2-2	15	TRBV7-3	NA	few	CASSSSQGGTGELFF	TGTGCCAGCAGCTCATCCCAGGGGGGCACCGGGGAGCTGTTTTTT
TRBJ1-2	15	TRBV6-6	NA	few	CASSYSGGLQDGYTF	TGTGCCAGCAGTTACTCGGGAGGGCTTCAGGATGGCTACACCTTC
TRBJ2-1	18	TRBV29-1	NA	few	CSVEDPKGGVSSYNEQFF	TGCAGCGTTGAAGATCCTAAGGGCGGGGTTAGCTCCTACAATGAGCAGTTCTTC
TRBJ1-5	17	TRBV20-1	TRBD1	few	CSARRDLTGTGNQPQHF	TGCAGTGCTAGGAGGGACCTGACAGGGACGGGCAATCAGCCCCAGCATTTT
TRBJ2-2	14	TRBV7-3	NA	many	CASSLGLWTGELFF	TGTGCCAGCAGTCTGGGCCTATGGACCGGGGAGCTGTTTTTT
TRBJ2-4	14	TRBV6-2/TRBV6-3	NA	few	CASSLRGSKNIQYF	TGTGCCAGCAGCCTCAGGGGATCCAAAAACATTCAGTACTTC